One T cell receptor (beta chain) is described in this entry. Its antigen is unknown. Stated time point: baseline pretreatment blood. As for treatment: 15 Gy SBRT to primary tumor, nephrectomy 4 weeks later. After SBRT, blood was collected at 2 and 4 weeks, plus baseline. These data belong to a study of radiation and T cells in renal cell carcinoma. For the study at large: Nephrectomy followed 15 Gy stereotactic body radiation by 4 weeks.

Profiling relied on immunoSEQ multiplex PCR, and the TCRdb table lists in-frame clones only, not all of them. The profile shows about 150,000 clones, 88% of them singletons. The CDR3 extends over 14 amino acids. V shed 11 bases and J 0 bases; nucleotides not matched to a gene: 4. Germline V gives CDR1 MNHNS, CDR2 SASEGT. Whole-study findings and limits: Without pretreatment biopsies, baseline tumor clonotype presence was undetermined.

This sequence was found in a woman in her 70s with renal cell carcinoma. This sequence joins TRBV6-1 and TRBJ2-4; 10 bases align to TRBD2. This specimen consisted of blood, obtained from a patient whose treatment included radiotherapy and nephrectomy. Here the CDR3 reads CAVTSGVAKNIQYF. The CDR3 coding sequence is TGTGCCGTTACTAGCGGGGTAGCCAAAAACATTCAGTACTTC.